The T cell receptor beta chain described here comes from a study of post-analysis software for immune sequencing data. The TCR beta cDNA libraries contained unique molecular identifiers. TCRdb re-called the PCR reads with MiXCR, one entry per CDR3 protein. This table holds some 690,000 distinct CDR3 sequences, 59% found once. The CDR3 contains 16 residues. V was cut by 5 bases and J by 11 bases, with 25 bases left in between. Per germline, CDR1 SEHNR and CDR2 FQNEAQ (reference sequence). Study-wide findings and caveats: Patients carried 4 or 5 TRBV segments more frequently than controls did, and TRBV5-6, TRBV5-1 and TRBV20-1 were among them.

There are a few counts of this clonotype. The antigen is undetermined. The sample was blood. This TCR derives from a girl aged 2 to 10 with multiple sclerosis. This chain links TRBV7-9 with TRBJ2-1; D may correspond to TRBD1 or TRBD2 (5 bases each). The CDR3 coding sequence is TGTGCCAGCAGCCCGGCCGTCCAGGTCCCCCGGGACCAGCAGTTCTTC. This sequence encodes CASSPAVQVPRDQQFF.